This T cell receptor beta chain was sequenced for a study of T cell responses to AZD1222 COVID-19 vaccine. General observations from the study: As reported, nearly half of all spike-specific TCRs target variant regions that are unmutated. No repertoire was sampled before or during the peak T cell response, only after it. Females made up more of the donors, who were largely white British, and clonal diversity may have come out too low. Rises in breadth and depth of Spike-specific TCRs came after two AZD1222 doses.

This clone was detected a few times. Its matching antigen is unknown. Deletions cut 3 bases from V and 0 bases from J, with 12 bases between. Germline CDR1 SGHTA, CDR2 FQGNSA. There are 16 residues in the CDR3. Assay used: immunoSEQ multiplex PCR; TCRdb lists only in-frame clones, some missing. There are 15,000 to 20,000 clones in the sample; roughly 91% occur only once, and 8.7% lies in the top ten. Sequenced here: peripheral blood, sampled 28 days after the second AZD1222 dose. The chain joins TRBV7-2 to TRBJ2-4; weak D call: TRBD1 (6 bases). The receptor was derived from an adult who received the AZD1222 COVID-19 vaccine. CDR3 residues: CASSLGTRLAKNIQYF. The CDR3 nucleotides read TGTGCCAGCAGCTTGGGGACACGACTAGCCAAAAACATTCAGTACTTC.